This TCR beta chain stems from a study of blood T cell repertoires in COVID-19. The CDR3 is 14 amino acids. Germline assignment: CDR1 MRHNA and CDR2 SNTAGT. V shed 8 bases and J shed 8 bases, with 21 bases lying between them. Clones were read by immunoSEQ multiplex PCR, and TCRdb kept only the in-frame ones, dropping some. The table has about 58,000 clones, 65% to 85% seen once. The gene calls are TRBV6-4 and TRBJ1-2; D not resolved. The receptor comes from a man aged 80 or over with COVID-19, enrolled during active disease. Sequenced: peripheral blood. CDR3 protein: CASQDDPPREGYTF. As DNA, the CDR3 is TGTGCCAGCCAGGACGACCCTCCTAGGGAGGGCTACACCTTC.